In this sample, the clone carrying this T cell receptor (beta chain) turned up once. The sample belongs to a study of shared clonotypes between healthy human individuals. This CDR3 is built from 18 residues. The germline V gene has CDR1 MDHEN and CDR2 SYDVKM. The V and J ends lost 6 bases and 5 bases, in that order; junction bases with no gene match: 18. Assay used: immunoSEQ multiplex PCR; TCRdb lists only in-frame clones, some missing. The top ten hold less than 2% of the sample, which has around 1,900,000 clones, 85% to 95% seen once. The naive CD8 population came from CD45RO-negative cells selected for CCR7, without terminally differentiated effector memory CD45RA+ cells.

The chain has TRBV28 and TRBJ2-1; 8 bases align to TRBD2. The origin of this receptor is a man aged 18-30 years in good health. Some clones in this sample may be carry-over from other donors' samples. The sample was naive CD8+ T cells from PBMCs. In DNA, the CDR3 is TGTGCCAGCAGCTATGCTCCCGGGAAGCGGGAGACTAACAATGAGCAGTTCTTC. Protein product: CASSYAPGKRETNNEQFF. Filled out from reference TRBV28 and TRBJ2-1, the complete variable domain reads DVKVTQSSRYLVKRTGEKVFLECVQDMDHENMFWYRQDPGLGLRLIYFSYDVKMKEKGDIPEGYSVSREKKERFSLILESASTNQTSMYLCASSYAPGKRETNNEQFFGPGTRLTVL.